Listed below are T cell receptor beta chains from one sample, sequenced in a study of cytomegalovirus exposure and HLA in healthy donors. The protocol was immunoSEQ multiplex PCR, while the TCRdb copy is restricted to in-frame clones and leaves out a portion. The data show about 300,000 clones, with approximately 88% seen just once and 0.92% held by the top ten. Sequenced: PBMCs. The receptors here all came from a young woman in good health and CMV-seronegative. CDR3s include the opening cysteine and the closing phenylalanine or tryptophan. The order of the fields is V gene, clone size, D gene, CDR3 length, J gene, CDR3 DNA, CDR3 protein. D genes are given only for firm matches. Expanded clones are given a class, and other clones once, few, many or no size at all.

v_gene: TRBV10-2; abundance: -; d_gene: TRBD1; len: 14; j_gene: TRBJ1-1; CDR3nt: TGCGCCAGCAGTGGGGACAGGTTACACACTGAAGCTTTCTTT; CDR3aa: CASSGDRLHTEAFF
v_gene: TRBV19; abundance: -; d_gene: TRBD1; len: 15; j_gene: TRBJ2-1; CDR3nt: TGTGCCAGTAGTATAGGACAGGGGGCTTACAATGAGCAGTTCTTC; CDR3aa: CASSIGQGAYNEQFF
v_gene: TRBV27; abundance: -; d_gene: -; len: 16; j_gene: TRBJ1-6; CDR3nt: TGTGCCAGCAGTTTAGAAGAAGGGGGTAGGAATTCACCCCTCCACTTT; CDR3aa: CASSLEEGGRNSPLHF
v_gene: TRBV27; abundance: -; d_gene: -; len: 14; j_gene: TRBJ1-1; CDR3nt: TGTGCCAGCAGCTACACAGGACTGAACACTGAAGCTTTCTTT; CDR3aa: CASSYTGLNTEAFF
v_gene: TRBV28; abundance: -; d_gene: -; len: 15; j_gene: TRBJ2-7; CDR3nt: TGTGCCAGCAGTTCCCCCAAGCCGATCCTCTGGGAGCAGTACTTC; CDR3aa: CASSSPKPILWEQYF
v_gene: TRBV4-3; abundance: -; d_gene: TRBD1; len: 15; j_gene: TRBJ1-5; CDR3nt: TGCGCCAGCAGCCAGGGACAGGGGGTCAATCAGCCCCAGCATTTT; CDR3aa: CASSQGQGVNQPQHF
v_gene: TRBV10-1; abundance: once; d_gene: -; len: 16; j_gene: TRBJ1-4; CDR3nt: TGCGCCAGCAGTGAGTCTGGTCCTACCGGGAAGAAAAAACTGTTTTTT; CDR3aa: CASSESGPTGKKKLFF
v_gene: TRBV5-4; abundance: once; d_gene: -; len: 13; j_gene: TRBJ2-7; CDR3nt: TGTGCCAGCAGCTACCCGGGGGTCTACGAGCAGTACTTC; CDR3aa: CASSYPGVYEQYF
v_gene: TRBV27; abundance: -; d_gene: -; len: 14; j_gene: TRBJ1-1; CDR3nt: TGTGCCAGCAGTTTTTTACAGGGAACCGCTGAAGCTTTCTTT; CDR3aa: CASSFLQGTAEAFF
v_gene: TRBV6-1; abundance: -; d_gene: TRBD1; len: 14; j_gene: TRBJ1-5; CDR3nt: TGTGCCAGCAGTGAATATGACAGGGGGCAGCCCCAGCATTTT; CDR3aa: CASSEYDRGQPQHF